This TCR beta chain was sequenced during a study of cytomegalovirus exposure and HLA in healthy donors. The PCR employed 60 Vbeta primers together with 13 Jbeta primers. Libraries were prepared by immunoSEQ multiplex PCR; TCRdb keeps only in-frame clonotypes and omits some of them. This sample has 30,000 to 40,000 clones, with about three fifths found just once. Germline loops: CDR1 MNHEY, CDR2 SMNVEV (reference sequence). The V end was cut by 3 bases, the J end by 1 base, with 9 bases between. CDR3 length: 14 residues. The sequenced sample was PBMCs. The source is a man in his fifties in good health and CMV-seropositive. The rearrangement joins TRBV27 to TRBJ1-1; D unclear. The CDR3 loop is CASSFTGTNTEAFF. In nucleotides, the CDR3 is TGTGCCAGCAGTTTTACGGGAACGAACACTGAAGCTTTCTTT.